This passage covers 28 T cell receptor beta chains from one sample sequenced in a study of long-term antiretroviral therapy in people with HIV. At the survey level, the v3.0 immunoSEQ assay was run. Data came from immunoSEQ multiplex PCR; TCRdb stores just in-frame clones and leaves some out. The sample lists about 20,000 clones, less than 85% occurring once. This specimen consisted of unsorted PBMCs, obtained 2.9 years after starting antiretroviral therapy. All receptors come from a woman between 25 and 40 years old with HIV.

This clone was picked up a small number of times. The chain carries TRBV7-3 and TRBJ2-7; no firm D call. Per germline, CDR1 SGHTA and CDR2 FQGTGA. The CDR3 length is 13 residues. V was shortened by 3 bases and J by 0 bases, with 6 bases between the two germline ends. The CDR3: CASSLAASYEQYF. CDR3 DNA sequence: TGTGCCAGCAGCTTGGCGGCCTCCTACGAGCAGTACTTC.

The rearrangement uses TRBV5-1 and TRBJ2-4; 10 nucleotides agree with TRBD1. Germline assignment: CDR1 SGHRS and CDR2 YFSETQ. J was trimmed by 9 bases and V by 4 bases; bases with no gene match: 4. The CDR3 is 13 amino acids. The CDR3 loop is CASSPGQGSIQYF. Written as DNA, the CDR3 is TGCGCCAGCAGCCCGGGACAGGGGAGCATTCAGTACTTC.

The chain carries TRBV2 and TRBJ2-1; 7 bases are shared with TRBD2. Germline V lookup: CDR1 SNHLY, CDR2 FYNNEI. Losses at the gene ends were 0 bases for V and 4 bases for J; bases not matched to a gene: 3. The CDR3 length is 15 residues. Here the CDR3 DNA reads TGTGCCAGCAGTGAAGCGGGGGGGGGATACAATGAGCAGTTCTTC. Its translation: CASSEAGGGYNEQFF.

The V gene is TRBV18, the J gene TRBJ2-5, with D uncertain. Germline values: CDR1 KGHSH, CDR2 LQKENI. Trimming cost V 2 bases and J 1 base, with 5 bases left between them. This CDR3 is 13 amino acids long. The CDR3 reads CASSPGIQETQYF. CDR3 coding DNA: TGTGCCAGCTCACCAGGGATCCAAGAGACCCAGTACTTC.

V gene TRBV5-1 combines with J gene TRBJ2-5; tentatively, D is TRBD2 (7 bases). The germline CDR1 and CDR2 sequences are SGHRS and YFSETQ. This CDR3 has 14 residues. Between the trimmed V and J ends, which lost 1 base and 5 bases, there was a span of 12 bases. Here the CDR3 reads CASSLSRGGETQYF. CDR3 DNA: TGCGCCAGCAGCTTGAGCAGGGGAGGGGAGACCCAGTACTTC.

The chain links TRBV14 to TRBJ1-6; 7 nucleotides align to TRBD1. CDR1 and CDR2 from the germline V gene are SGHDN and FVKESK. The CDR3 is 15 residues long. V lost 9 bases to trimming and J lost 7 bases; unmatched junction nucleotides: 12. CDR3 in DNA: TGTGCCAGGCATGTTGGACAGGACGACAATTCACCCCTCCACTTT. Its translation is CARHVGQDDNSPLHF.

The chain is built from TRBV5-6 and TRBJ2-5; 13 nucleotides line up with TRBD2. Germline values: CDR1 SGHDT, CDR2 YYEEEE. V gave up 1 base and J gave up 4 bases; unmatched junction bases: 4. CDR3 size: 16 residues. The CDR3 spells CASSLQTSGGTETQYF. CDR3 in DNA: TGTGCCAGCAGCTTGCAGACTAGCGGGGGGACAGAGACCCAGTACTTC.

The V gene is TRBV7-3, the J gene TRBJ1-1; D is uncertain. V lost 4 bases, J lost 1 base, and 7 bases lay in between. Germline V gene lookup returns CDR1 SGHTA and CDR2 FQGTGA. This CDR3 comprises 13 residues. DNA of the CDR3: TGTGCCAGCAGCTCACAGCAGAACACTGAAGCTTTCTTT. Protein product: CASSSQQNTEAFF.

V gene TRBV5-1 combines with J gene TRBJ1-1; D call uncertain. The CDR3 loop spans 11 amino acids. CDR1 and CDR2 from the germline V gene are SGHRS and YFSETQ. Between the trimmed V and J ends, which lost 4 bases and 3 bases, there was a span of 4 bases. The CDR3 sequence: CASSVDTEAFF. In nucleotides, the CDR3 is TGCGCCAGCAGCGTTGACACTGAAGCTTTCTTT. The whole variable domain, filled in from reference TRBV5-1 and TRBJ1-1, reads KAGVTQTPRYLIKTRGQQVTLSCSPISGHRSVSWYQQTPGQGLQFLFEYFSETQRNKGNFPGRFSGRQFSNSRSEMNVSTLELGDSALYLCASSVDTEAFFGQGTRLTVV.

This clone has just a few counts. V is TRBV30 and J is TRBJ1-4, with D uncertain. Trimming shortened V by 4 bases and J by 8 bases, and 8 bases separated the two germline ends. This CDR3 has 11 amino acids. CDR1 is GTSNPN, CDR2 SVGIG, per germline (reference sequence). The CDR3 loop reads CAWNHGEKLFF. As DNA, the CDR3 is TGTGCCTGGAACCATGGGGAAAAACTGTTTTTT.

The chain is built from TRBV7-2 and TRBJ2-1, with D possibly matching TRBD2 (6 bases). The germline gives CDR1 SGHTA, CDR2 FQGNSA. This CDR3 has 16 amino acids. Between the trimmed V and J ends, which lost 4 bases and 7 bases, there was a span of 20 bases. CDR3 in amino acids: CASSSPGTPRGNEQFF. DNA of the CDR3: TGTGCCAGCAGCTCCCCCGGGACTCCCCGGGGGAATGAGCAGTTCTTC.

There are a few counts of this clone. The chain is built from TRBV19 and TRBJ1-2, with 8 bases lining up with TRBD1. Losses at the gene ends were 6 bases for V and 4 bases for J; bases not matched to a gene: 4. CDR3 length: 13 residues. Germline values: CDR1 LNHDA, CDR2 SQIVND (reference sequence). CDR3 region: CASRDRVSYGYTF. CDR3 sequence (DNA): TGTGCCAGTAGGGACAGGGTGTCCTATGGCTACACCTTC. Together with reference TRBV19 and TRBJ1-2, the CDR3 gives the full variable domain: DGGITQSPKYLFRKEGQNVTLSCEQNLNHDAMYWYRQDPGQGLRLIYYSQIVNDFQKGDIAEGYSVSREKKESFPLTVTSAQKNPTAFYLCASRDRVSYGYTFGSGTRLTVV.

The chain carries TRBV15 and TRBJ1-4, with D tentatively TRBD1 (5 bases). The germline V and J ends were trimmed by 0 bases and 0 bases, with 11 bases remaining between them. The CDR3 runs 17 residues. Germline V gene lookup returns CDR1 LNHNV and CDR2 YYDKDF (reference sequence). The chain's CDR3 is CATSREQGPATNEKLFF. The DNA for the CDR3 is TGTGCCACCAGCAGAGAGCAGGGCCCTGCAACTAATGAAAAACTGTTTTTT.

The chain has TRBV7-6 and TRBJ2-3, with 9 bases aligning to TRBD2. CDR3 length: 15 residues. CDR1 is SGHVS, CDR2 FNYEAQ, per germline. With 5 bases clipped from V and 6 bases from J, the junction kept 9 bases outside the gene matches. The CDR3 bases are TGTGCCAGCAGCCTGGGACTAGCCTTAAGGGATACGCAGTATTTT. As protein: CASSLGLALRDTQYF.

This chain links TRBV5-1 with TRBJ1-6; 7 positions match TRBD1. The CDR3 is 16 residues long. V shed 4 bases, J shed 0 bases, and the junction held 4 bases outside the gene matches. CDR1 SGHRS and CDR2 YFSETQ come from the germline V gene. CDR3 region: CASSVDRSSYNSPLHF. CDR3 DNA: TGCGCCAGCAGCGTGGACAGGTCCTCCTATAATTCACCCCTCCACTTT.

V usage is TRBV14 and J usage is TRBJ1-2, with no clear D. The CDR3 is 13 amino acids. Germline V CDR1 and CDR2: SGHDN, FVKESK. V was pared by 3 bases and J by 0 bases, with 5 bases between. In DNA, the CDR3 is TGTGCCAGCAGCCAGACACCTAACTATGGCTACACCTTC. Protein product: CASSQTPNYGYTF.

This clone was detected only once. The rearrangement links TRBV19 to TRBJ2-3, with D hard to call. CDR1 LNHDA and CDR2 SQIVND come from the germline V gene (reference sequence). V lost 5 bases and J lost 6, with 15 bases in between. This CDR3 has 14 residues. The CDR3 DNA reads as TGTGCCAGTAGTTCAGACCTACACGCGGATACGCAGTATTTT. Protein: CASSSDLHADTQYF.

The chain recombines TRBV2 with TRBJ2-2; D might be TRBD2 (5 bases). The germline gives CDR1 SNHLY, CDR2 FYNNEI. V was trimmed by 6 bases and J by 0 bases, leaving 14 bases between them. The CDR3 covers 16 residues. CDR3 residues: CASSPIGGSNTGELFF. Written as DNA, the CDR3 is TGTGCCAGCAGCCCTATCGGAGGATCGAACACCGGGGAGCTGTTTTTT.

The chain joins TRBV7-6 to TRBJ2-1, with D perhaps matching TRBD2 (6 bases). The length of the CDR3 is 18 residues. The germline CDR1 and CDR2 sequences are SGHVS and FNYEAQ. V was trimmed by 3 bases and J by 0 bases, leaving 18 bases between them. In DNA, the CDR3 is TGTGCCAGCAGCTTGGCCGCGCTTCTGGGGGGCTCCTACAATGAGCAGTTCTTC. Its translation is CASSLAALLGGSYNEQFF. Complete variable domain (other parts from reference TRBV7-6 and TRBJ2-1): GAGVSQSPRYKVTKRGQDVALRCDPISGHVSLYWYRQALGQGPEFLTYFNYEAQQDKSGLPNDRFSAERPEGSISTLTIQRTEQRDSAMYRCASSLAALLGGSYNEQFFGPGTRLTVL.

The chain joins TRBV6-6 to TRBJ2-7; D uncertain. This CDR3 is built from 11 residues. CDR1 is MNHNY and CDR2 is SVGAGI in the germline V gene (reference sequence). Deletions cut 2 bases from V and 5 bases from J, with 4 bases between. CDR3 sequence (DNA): TGTGCCAGCAGTTACGCGGACGAGCAGTACTTC. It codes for CASSYADEQYF.

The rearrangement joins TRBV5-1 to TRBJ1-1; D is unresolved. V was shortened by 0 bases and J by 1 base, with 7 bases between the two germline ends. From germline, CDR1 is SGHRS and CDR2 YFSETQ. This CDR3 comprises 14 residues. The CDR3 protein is CASSLGQPNTEAFF. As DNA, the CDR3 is TGCGCCAGCAGCTTGGGGCAGCCGAACACTGAAGCTTTCTTT.

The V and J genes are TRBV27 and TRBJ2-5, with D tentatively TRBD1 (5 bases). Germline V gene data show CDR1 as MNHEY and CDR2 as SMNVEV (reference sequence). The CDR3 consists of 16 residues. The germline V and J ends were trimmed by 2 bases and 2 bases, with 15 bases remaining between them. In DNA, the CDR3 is TGTGCCAGCAGTTTACTGACCACAGGATCACAAGAGACCCAGTACTTC. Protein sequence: CASSLLTTGSQETQYF.

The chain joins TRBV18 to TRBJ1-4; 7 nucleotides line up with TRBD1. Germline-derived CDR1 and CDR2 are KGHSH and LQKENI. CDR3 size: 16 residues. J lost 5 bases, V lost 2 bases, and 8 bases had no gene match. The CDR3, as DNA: TGTGCCAGCTCACCAGGCTCCGACAGGGTAAATGAAAAACTGTTTTTT. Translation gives CASSPGSDRVNEKLFF.

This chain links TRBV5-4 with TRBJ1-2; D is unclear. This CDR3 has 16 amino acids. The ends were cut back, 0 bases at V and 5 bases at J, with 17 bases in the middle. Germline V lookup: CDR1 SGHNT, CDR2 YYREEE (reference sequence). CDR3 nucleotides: TGTGCCAGCAGCTTGGCGCCCGGCGCGGTGCGGTATGGCTACACCTTC. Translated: CASSLAPGAVRYGYTF.

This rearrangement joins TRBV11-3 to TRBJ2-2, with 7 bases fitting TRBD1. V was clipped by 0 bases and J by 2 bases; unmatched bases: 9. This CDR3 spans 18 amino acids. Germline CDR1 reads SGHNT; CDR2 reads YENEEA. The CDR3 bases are TGTGCCAGCAGCTTAGATGGGGTGGACAGGACTAACACCGGGGAGCTGTTTTTT. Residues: CASSLDGVDRTNTGELFF.

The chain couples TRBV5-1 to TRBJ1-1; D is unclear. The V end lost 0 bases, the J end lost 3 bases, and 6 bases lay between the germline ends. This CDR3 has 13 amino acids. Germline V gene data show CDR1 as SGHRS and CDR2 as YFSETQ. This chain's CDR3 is CASSLASDTEAFF. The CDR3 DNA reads TGCGCCAGCAGCTTGGCTAGCGACACTGAAGCTTTCTTT.

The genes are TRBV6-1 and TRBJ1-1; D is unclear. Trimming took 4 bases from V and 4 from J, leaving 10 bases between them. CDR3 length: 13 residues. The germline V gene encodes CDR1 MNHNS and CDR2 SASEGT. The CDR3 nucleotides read TGTGCCAGCAGTGTCCTTTTATCCACTGAAGCTTTCTTT. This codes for CASSVLLSTEAFF.

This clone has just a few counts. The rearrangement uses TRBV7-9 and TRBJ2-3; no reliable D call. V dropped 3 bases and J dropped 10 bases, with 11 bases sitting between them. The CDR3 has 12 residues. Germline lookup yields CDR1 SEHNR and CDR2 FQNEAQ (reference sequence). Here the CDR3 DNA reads TGTGCCAGCAGCTTGGGCGGCACTGCGCAGTATTTT. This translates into CASSLGGTAQYF.